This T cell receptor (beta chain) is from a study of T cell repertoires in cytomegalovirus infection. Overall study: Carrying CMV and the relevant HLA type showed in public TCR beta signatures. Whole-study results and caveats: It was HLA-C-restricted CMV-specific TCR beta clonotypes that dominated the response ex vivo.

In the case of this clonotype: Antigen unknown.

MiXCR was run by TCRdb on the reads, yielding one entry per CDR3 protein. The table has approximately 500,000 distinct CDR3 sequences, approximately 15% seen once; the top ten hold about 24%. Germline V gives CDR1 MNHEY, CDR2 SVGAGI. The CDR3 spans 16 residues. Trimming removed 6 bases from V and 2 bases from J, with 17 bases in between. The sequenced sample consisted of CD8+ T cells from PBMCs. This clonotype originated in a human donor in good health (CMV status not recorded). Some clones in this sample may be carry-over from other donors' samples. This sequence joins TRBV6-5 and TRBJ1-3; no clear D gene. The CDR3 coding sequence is TGTGCCAGCAGCCCCTCGCGAACAGCCCCTGGAAACACCATATATTTT. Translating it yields CASSPSRTAPGNTIYF.